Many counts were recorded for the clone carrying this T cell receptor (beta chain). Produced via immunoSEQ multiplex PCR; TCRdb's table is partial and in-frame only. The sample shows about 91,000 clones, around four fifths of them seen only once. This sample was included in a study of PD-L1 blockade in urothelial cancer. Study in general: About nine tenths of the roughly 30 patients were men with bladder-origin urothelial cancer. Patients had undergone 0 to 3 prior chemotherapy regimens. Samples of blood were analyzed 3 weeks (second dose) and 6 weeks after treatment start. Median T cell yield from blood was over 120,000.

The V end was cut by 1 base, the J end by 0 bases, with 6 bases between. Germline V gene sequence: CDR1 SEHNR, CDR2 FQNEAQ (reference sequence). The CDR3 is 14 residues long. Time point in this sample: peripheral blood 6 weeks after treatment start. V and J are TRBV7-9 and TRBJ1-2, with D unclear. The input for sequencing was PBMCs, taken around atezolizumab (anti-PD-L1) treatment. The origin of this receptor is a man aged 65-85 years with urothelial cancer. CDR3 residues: CASSLGEANYGYTF. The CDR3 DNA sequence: TGTGCCAGCAGCTTAGGAGAAGCTAACTATGGCTACACCTTC.